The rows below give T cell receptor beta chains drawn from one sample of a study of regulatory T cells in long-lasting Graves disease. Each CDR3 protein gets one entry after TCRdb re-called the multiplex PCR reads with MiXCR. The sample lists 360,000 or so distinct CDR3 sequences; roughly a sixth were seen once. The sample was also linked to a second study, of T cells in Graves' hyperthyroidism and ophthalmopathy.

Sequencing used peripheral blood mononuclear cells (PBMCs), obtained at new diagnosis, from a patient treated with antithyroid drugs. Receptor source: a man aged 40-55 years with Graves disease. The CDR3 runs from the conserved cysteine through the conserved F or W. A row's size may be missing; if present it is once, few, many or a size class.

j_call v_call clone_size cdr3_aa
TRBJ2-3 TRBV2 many CAITGQGTDTQYF
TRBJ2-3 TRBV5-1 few CASSFNTDMQYF
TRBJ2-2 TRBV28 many CASSGGNTGELFF
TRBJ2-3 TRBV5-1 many CASSWGTSGGDTQYF
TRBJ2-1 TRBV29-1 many CSVEGGQGVYNEQFF
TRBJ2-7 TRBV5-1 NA CASSLSRGRNEQYF
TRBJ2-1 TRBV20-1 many CSAVLAGYYNEQFF
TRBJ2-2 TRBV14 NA CASSQVLALAGELFF
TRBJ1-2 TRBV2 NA CASSREPGQLFYGYTF
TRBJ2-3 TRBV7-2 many CASSLAAGAGTDTQYF
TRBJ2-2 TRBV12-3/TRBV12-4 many CASSLAGGWTGELFF
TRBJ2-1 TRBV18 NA CASSPSGGMDNEQFF
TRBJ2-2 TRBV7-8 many CASSIGLAVNTGELFF
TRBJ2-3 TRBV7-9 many CASSLGTDTQYF
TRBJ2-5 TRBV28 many CASSLTYQETQYF
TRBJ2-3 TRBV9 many CASSVADGGGYTDTQYF
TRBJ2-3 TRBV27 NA CASSFGSRPGITDTQYF
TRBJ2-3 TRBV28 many CASSRWDTQYF
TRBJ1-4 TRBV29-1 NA CSVLPPGGERLFF
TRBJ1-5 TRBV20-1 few CSARRGQVLTPNQPQHF
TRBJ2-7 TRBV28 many CASSSPYEQYF
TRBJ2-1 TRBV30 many CAWSVNYNEQFF
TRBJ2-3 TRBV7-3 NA CASSTRRAGSTDTQYF
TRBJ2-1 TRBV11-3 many CASSRGTSGSHEQFF
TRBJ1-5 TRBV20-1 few CSARDGKGGQPQHF
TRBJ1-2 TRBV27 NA CASSFGPDGPYGYTF
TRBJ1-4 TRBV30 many CAWSDRGRGMGEKLFF
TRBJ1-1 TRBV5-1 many CASSSRDRGQTEAFF
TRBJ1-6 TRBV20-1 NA CSARQGAKYNSPLHF
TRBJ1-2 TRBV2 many CASRFRGLSGYTF
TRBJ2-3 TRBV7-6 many CASSLWTGTDTQYF
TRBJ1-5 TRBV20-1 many CSARVDRQFYSNQPQHF
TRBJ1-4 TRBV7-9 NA CASSLRRDGNNEKLFF
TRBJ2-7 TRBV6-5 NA CASSYSTGIGEQYF
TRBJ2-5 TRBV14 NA CASSQDGVQKTQYF
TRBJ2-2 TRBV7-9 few CASSWTGKSTGELFF
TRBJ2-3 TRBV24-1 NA CATSDLRGSRTDTQYF
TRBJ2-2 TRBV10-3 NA CAIKGLANTGELFF
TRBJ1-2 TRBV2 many CAQPVDRSYGYTF
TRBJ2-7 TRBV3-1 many CASSHGDRDGEQYF
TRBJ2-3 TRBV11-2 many CASSLLRDTDTQYF
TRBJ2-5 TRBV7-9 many CASSGKQVRETQYF
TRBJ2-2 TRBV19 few CASSSRERYTGELFF
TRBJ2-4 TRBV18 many CASSPVGLDATIQYF
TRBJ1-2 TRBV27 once CASSLFGGPYGYTF
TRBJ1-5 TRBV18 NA CASSPPDSSLQPQHF
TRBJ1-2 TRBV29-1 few CSVGDRGGYTF
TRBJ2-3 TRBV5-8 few CASSPWGTGLDTQYF
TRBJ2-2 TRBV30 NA CAWSVTVAGGVGELFF
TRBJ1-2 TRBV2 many CASSEAKPGPFGYTF
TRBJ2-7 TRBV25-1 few CASSESSRGNTYEQYF
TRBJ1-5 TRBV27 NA CASLPEAYQPQHF
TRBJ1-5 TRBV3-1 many CASSQDISNQPQHF
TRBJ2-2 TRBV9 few CASSGGQGPNTGELFF
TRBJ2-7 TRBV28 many CASSFRLMSGGGYEQYF